Below are 15 T cell receptor beta chains sequenced from a single sample in a study of shared clonotypes between healthy human individuals. Using immunoSEQ multiplex PCR, the repertoire was profiled, and TCRdb retains in-frame clones only, with some absent. The profile shows 450,000 or so clones, 75% to 80% of them singletons. The source material was PBMCs. These receptors were obtained from a woman aged 40 to 50 in good health. Some clones in this sample may be carry-over from other donors' samples.

The gene calls are TRBV6-5 and TRBJ1-1; the D is unclear. Between the trimmed V and J ends, which lost 7 bases and 4 bases, there was a span of 10 bases. This CDR3 spans 12 amino acids. Germline CDR1 reads MNHEY; CDR2 reads SVGAGI. DNA for the CDR3: TGTGCCAGCACACAGAAAGGCACTGAAGCTTTCTTT. It translates to CASTQKGTEAFF.

The chain's CDR3 is CASSEGGGIDTQYF. CDR3 DNA sequence: TGCGCCAGCAGTGAGGGAGGCGGGATAGATACGCAGTATTTT. The V gene is TRBV10-1, the J gene TRBJ2-3, with D possibly being TRBD2 (6 bases). Germline-derived CDR1 and CDR2 are WNHNN and SYGVQD (reference sequence). The CDR3 runs 14 residues. The V and J ends lost 2 bases and 5 bases respectively, with 11 bases between them.

The rearrangement joins TRBV28 to TRBJ2-4; 11 bases map to TRBD1. Looked up from germline, CDR1 is MDHEN and CDR2 is SYDVKM. Trimming cost V 1 base and J 8 bases; bases outside gene matches: 7. The CDR3 consists of 16 residues. The DNA for the CDR3 is TGTGCCAGCAGTTTATACGGACAGGGGGCGGTTGACATTCAGTACTTC. It translates to CASSLYGQGAVDIQYF.

The chain combines TRBV28 with TRBJ2-1, with 8 bases fitting TRBD2. Trimming cost V 2 bases and J 3 bases; bases outside gene matches: 9. Germline CDR1 MDHEN, CDR2 SYDVKM. The CDR3 is 17 amino acids. The CDR3 region is CASSLAPLAGIYNEQFF. The CDR3, as DNA: TGTGCCAGCAGTTTAGCCCCCTTAGCGGGAATCTACAATGAGCAGTTCTTC. Combining the CDR3 with reference TRBV28 and TRBJ2-1 gives the whole variable domain DVKVTQSSRYLVKRTGEKVFLECVQDMDHENMFWYRQDPGLGLRLIYFSYDVKMKEKGDIPEGYSVSREKKERFSLILESASTNQTSMYLCASSLAPLAGIYNEQFFGPGTRLTVL.

A few counts support this clone. The junction does not match germline at one end; this may be a read error. The chain uses TRBV28 and TRBJ2-2; no definite D call. The CDR3 runs to 13 residues. Germline V gives CDR1 MDHEN, CDR2 SYDVKM. CDR3 amino acids: CASSVWSTGELFF. CDR3 nucleotide sequence: TGTGCCAGCAGTGTATGGAGCACCGGGGAGCTGTTTTTT.

The rearrangement joins TRBV29-1 to TRBJ1-1, with TRBD1 as a possible D gene (6 bases). V was shortened by 6 bases and J by 5 bases, with 16 bases between the two germline ends. Per germline, CDR1 SQVTM and CDR2 ANQGSEA. This CDR3 spans 13 amino acids. Here the CDR3 DNA reads TGCAGCGTCGAAAGGGGGGGCCTAACTGAAGCTTTCTTT. Translated: CSVERGGLTEAFF. Full variable domain (outside the CDR3, taken from reference TRBV29-1 and TRBJ1-1): SAVISQKPSRDICQRGTSLTIQCQVDSQVTMMFWYRQQPGQSLTLIATANQGSEATYESGFVIDKFPISRPNLTFSTLTVSNMSPEDSSIYLCSVERGGLTEAFFGQGTRLTVV.

The chain has TRBV5-1 and TRBJ1-1; the match to TRBD1 covers 7 bases. CDR1 SGHRS and CDR2 YFSETQ come from the germline V gene. The CDR3 is 14 amino acids. Unmatched junction bases numbered 7, after V lost 3 bases and J lost 5 bases. The CDR3 nucleotides read TGCGCCAGCAGCTCGACGGCAGGGGGGACTGAAGCTTTCTTT. It codes for CASSSTAGGTEAFF.

Only one count was recorded for this clone. The V call is TRBV2, the J call TRBJ2-1; 7 nucleotides match TRBD2. Per germline, CDR1 SNHLY and CDR2 FYNNEI. The CDR3 sequence is 14 residues long. J was trimmed by 7 bases and V by 7 bases; bases with no gene match: 10. The CDR3 protein is CASTQGGGGNEQFF. The DNA for the CDR3 is TGTGCCAGCACCCAGGGTGGGGGGGGTAATGAGCAGTTCTTC.

The chain combines TRBV6-5 with TRBJ1-1, with D possibly being TRBD1 (5 bases). This CDR3 is 15 amino acids long. Germline CDR1 and CDR2: MNHEY and SVGAGI. The V gene lost 6 bases and the J gene lost 5 bases, with 19 bases spanning the gap. CDR3 coding DNA: TGTGCCAGCAGCCGGGGAGGGGCAAAGGGGACTGAAGCTTTCTTT. Translated: CASSRGGAKGTEAFF.

The CDR3 reads CASSGDSPPLTSGPWEQYF. CDR3 bases: TGTGCCAGCAGTGGGGACAGCCCCCCCCTCACTAGCGGGCCTTGGGAGCAGTACTTC. This chain uses TRBV6-4 with TRBJ2-7, with 9 bases that match TRBD2. CDR3 size: 19 residues. The V and J ends lost 4 bases and 7 bases, in that order; junction bases with no gene match: 23. Germline V gene data show CDR1 as MRHNA and CDR2 as SNTAGT.

This clone was picked up a small number of times. V and J are TRBV7-9 and TRBJ2-1; D is unclear. V was cut by 4 bases and J by 8 bases, with 15 bases left in between. From germline, CDR1 is SEHNR and CDR2 FQNEAQ (reference sequence). The CDR3 totals 14 residues. The CDR3 reads CASSSNAPGDEQFF. The CDR3 region has the DNA TGTGCCAGCAGCTCAAACGCCCCGGGTGATGAGCAGTTCTTC.

About this clone itself: This CDR3 is also generated by other DNA sequences in the sample. The chain joins TRBV15 to TRBJ1-1; possible D gene TRBD1, 5 bases. The germline V gene has CDR1 LNHNV and CDR2 YYDKDF (reference sequence). The ends were cut back, 0 bases at V and 2 bases at J, with 7 bases in the middle. The CDR3 covers 14 residues. The CDR3 coding sequence is TGTGCCACCAGCAGAGACAGGGTTAACACTGAAGCTTTCTTT. Encoded protein: CATSRDRVNTEAFF.

This clone has only a few counts. One base away lies a much larger clone, so this may be a sequencing read error. Other nucleotide sequences in the sample specify the same CDR3. Written as DNA, the CDR3 is TGTGCCAGCTCAAGGACAGGGGGCGGCCTGAACACTGAAGCCTTCTTT. Protein sequence: CASSRTGGGLNTEAFF. The rearrangement joins TRBV18 to TRBJ1-1; 11 bases are a match to TRBD1. This CDR3 spans 16 amino acids. CDR1 is KGHSH, CDR2 LQKENI, per germline.

J is TRBJ2-6 and V is TRBV28; D remains ambiguous. Per germline, CDR1 MDHEN and CDR2 SYDVKM. The CDR3 has 15 residues. V lost 0 bases and J lost 0, with 3 bases in between. The DNA of the CDR3 is TGTGCCAGCAGTTTATGGAACTCTGGGGCCAACGTCCTGACTTTC. This encodes CASSLWNSGANVLTF.

The chain links TRBV2 to TRBJ1-3; 10 bases map to TRBD1. This CDR3 comprises 19 residues. With V trimmed by 5 bases and J by 0 bases, 13 bases remained unmatched. The germline gives CDR1 SNHLY, CDR2 FYNNEI. CDR3 in DNA: TGTGCCAGCAGTCTACTTGATACCGGGACAGGGGCCTCTGGAAACACCATATATTTT. As protein: CASSLLDTGTGASGNTIYF.